What follows describes a single T cell receptor beta chain. Original processing notes: Using reference gene primer amplification, nucleated cell counts were estimated. Produced via immunoSEQ multiplex PCR; TCRdb's table is partial and in-frame only. V, J and clone size are taken as reported in that table, and D and trimming were inferred from the DNA itself. The data hold 200,000 to 300,000 clones, with roughly 86% observed a single time. This entry comes from a study of blood T cell repertoires in COVID-19. Overall study: Some COVID-19 samples were acute and others convalescent; all came from the United States, Italy and Spain. Sample material is recorded as cDNA or gDNA derived from T cells, B-cell-depleted T cells, or PBMCs.

Germline CDR1 reads MGHRA; CDR2 reads YSYEKL. This CDR3 region has 16 residues. Trimming cost V 8 bases and J 2 bases; bases outside gene matches: 7. Material: peripheral blood. This chain links TRBV4-1 with TRBJ2-6; 9 bases align to TRBD1. This sequence originates from a man aged 35-49 years who had recovered from COVID-19. The DNA of the CDR3 is TGCGCCAGCCATTCGGACAGGGGAGCTGGGGCCAACGTCCTGACTTTC. Protein sequence: CASHSDRGAGANVLTF.